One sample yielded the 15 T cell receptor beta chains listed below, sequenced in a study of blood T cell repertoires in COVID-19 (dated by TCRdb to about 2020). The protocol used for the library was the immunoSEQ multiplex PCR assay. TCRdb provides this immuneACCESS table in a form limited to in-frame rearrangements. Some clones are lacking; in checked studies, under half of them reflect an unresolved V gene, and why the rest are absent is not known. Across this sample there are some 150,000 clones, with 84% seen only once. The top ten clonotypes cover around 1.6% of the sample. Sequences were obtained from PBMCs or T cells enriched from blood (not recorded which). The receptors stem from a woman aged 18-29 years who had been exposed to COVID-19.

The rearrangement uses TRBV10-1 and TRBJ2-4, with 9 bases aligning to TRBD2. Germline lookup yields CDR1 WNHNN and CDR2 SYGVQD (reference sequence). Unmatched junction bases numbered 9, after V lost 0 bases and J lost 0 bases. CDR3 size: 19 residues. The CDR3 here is CASSESRASGILAKNIQYF. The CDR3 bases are TGCGCCAGCAGTGAGTCCCGGGCTAGCGGGATCCTAGCCAAAAACATTCAGTACTTC.

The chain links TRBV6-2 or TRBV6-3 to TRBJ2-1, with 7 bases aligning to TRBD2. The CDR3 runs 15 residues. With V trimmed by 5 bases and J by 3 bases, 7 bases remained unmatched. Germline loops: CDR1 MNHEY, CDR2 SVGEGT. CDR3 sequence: CASSKGRGIYNEQFF. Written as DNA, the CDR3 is TGTGCCAGCAGTAAGGGGAGGGGAATCTACAATGAGCAGTTCTTC.

The CDR3 DNA is TGTGCCAGCAGTCAGGGGGCGGCGGCTTTCTTT. It yields the protein CASSQGAAAFF. The chain combines TRBV3-1 (or the pseudogene TRBV3-2) with TRBJ1-1; 8 positions match TRBD1. The CDR3 consists of 11 residues. Trimming at V came to 6 bases and at J to 11 bases, leaving 5 bases not matched to a gene. In germline, CDR1 is LGHDT, CDR2 YNNKEL (reference sequence).

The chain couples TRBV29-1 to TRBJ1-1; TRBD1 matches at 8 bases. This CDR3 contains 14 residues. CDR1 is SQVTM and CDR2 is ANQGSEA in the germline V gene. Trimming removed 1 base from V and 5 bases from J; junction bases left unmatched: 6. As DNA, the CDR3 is TGCAGCGTTGAAGTCCAGGGGGCACTGACTGAAGCTTTCTTT. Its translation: CSVEVQGALTEAFF. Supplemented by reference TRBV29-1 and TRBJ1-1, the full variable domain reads SAVISQKPSRDICQRGTSLTIQCQVDSQVTMMFWYRQQPGQSLTLIATANQGSEATYESGFVIDKFPISRPNLTFSTLTVSNMSPEDSSIYLCSVEVQGALTEAFFGQGTRLTVV.

The CDR3 DNA follows: TGTGCCAGCAGTTTAGCTGCACAGGATAGGGGAGGGGAGCAGTACTTC. Protein sequence: CASSLAAQDRGGEQYF. The genes are TRBV27 and TRBJ2-7; 7 nucleotides match TRBD2. The CDR3 has 16 amino acids. V shed 2 bases and J 7 bases; nucleotides not matched to a gene: 14. CDR1 and CDR2 from the germline V gene are MNHEY and SMNVEV (reference sequence).

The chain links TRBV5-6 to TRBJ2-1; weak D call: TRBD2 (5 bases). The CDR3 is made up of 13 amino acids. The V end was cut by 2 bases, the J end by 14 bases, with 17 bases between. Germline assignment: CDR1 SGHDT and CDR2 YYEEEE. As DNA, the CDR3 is TGTGCCAGCAGCTTCCCAGAATGGACTGGAGAGTTCTTC. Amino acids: CASSFPEWTGEFF.

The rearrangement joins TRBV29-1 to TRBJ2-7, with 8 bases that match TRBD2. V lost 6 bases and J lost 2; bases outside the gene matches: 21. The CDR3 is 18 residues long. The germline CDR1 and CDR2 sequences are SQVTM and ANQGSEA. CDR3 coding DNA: TGCAGCGTCGCGGGGACAAGGGGACTAGTCCCGGCAACCTACGAGCAGTACTTC. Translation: CSVAGTRGLVPATYEQYF.

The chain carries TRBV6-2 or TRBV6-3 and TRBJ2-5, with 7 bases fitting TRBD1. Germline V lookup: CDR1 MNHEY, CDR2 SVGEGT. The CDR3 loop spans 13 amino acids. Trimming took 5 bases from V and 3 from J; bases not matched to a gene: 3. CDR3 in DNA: TGTGCCAGCAGTGACAGGGCCGAAGAGACCCAGTACTTC. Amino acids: CASSDRAEETQYF.

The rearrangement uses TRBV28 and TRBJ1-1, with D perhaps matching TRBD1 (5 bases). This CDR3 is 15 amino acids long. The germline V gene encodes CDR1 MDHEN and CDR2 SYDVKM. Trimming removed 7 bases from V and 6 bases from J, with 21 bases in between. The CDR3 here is CASTPGAGLLAEAFF. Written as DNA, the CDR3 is TGTGCCAGCACCCCGGGAGCGGGGCTTCTCGCTGAAGCTTTCTTT.

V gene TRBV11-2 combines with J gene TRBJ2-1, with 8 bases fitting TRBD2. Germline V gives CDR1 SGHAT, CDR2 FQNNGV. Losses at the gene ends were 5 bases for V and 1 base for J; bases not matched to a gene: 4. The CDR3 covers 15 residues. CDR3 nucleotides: TGTGCCAGCAGCCCAACTAGCGGTTCCTACAATGAGCAGTTCTTC. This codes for CASSPTSGSYNEQFF.

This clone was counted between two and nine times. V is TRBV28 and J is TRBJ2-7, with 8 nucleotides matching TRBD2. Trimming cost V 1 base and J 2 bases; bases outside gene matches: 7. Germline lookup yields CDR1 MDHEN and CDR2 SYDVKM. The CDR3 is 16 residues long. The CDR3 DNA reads TGTGCCAGCAGTTTATTCTGGCTAGCGGGTACCTACGAGCAGTACTTC. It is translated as CASSLFWLAGTYEQYF.

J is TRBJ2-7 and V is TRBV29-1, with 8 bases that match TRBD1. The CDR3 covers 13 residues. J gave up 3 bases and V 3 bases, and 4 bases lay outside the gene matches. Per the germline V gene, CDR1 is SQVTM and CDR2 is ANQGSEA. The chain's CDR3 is CSVESTGDYEQYF. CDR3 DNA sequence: TGCAGCGTTGAGTCGACAGGGGACTACGAGCAGTACTTC.

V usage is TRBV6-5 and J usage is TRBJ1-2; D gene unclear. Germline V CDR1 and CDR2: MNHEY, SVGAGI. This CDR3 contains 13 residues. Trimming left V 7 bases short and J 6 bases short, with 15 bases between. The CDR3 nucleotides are TGTGCCAGCATTCCCTCTCTGGGCGATGGCTACACCTTC. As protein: CASIPSLGDGYTF.

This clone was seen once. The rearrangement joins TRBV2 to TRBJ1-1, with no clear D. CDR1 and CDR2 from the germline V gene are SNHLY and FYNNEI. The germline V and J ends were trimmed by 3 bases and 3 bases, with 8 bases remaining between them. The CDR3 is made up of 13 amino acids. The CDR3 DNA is TGTGCCAGCAGTGACGGTATGGACACTGAAGCTTTCTTT. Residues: CASSDGMDTEAFF.

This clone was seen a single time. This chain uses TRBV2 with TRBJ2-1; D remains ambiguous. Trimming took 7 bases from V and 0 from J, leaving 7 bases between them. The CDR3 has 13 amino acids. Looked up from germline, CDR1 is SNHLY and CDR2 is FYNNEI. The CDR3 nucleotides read TGTGCCAGCACCGAGAGCTCCTACAATGAGCAGTTCTTC. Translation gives CASTESSYNEQFF.